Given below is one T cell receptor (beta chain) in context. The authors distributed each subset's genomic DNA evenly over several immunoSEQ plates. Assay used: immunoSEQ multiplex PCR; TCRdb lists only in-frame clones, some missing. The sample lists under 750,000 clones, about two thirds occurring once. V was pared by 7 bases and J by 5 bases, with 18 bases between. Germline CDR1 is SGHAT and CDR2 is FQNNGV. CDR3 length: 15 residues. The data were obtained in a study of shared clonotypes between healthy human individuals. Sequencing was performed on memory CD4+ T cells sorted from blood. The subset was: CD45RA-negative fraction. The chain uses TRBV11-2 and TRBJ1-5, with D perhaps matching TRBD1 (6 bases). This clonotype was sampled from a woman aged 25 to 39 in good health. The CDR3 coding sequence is TGTGCCAGCACGGGGCTGAGCGGGGGCCATCAGCCCCAGCATTTT. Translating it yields CASTGLSGGHQPQHF. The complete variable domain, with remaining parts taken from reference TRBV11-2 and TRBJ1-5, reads EAGVAQSPRYKIIEKRQSVAFWCNPISGHATLYWYQQILGQGPKLLIQFQNNGVVDDSQLPKDRFSAERLKGVDSTLKIQPAKLEDSAVYLCASTGLSGGHQPQHFGDGTRLSIL.